The rows below give T cell receptor beta chains drawn from one sample of a study of regulatory T cells in long-lasting Graves disease. A single record per CDR3 protein comes from TCRdb applying MiXCR to the multiplex PCR reads. This sample has 200,000 to 250,000 distinct CDR3 sequences, with 20% found just once. The source material was peripheral blood mononuclear cells (PBMCs), sampled at new diagnosis, from a patient treated with antithyroid drugs. These receptor sequences come from a female donor with Graves disease. The CDR3 runs from the conserved cysteine through the conserved F or W. D genes are given only for firm matches. Size is omitted from some rows. Given values are once, few, many or a class for expanded clones.

abundance: many; j_gene: TRBJ1-1; v_gene: TRBV5-8; d_gene: TRBD1; CDR3aa: CASSDPTGVTEAFF; CDR3nt: TGTGCCAGCAGCGACCCGACAGGGGTAACTGAAGCTTTCTTT
abundance: many; j_gene: TRBJ2-7; v_gene: TRBV28; d_gene: NA; CDR3aa: CASSASLSSTYEQYF; CDR3nt: TGTGCCAGCAGCGCGTCGCTCTCCAGCACCTACGAGCAGTACTTC
abundance: many; j_gene: TRBJ1-1; v_gene: TRBV12-3/TRBV12-4; d_gene: NA; CDR3aa: CASSLGVNTEAFF; CDR3nt: TGTGCCAGCAGCTTAGGGGTGAACACTGAAGCTTTCTTT
abundance: NA; j_gene: TRBJ1-1; v_gene: TRBV6-1; d_gene: TRBD1; CDR3aa: CASRRQGKAFF; CDR3nt: TGTGCCAGCAGGAGACAGGGGAAAGCTTTCTTT
abundance: once; j_gene: TRBJ1-2; v_gene: TRBV29-1; d_gene: TRBD1; CDR3aa: CSVLDRGIDGYTF; CDR3nt: TGCAGCGTCTTGGACAGGGGGATAGATGGCTACACCTTC
abundance: many; j_gene: TRBJ2-3; v_gene: TRBV7-9; d_gene: NA; CDR3aa: CASSPRAAFITDTQYF; CDR3nt: TGTGCCAGCAGCCCCAGAGCAGCGTTTATCACAGATACGCAGTATTTT
abundance: many; j_gene: TRBJ2-7; v_gene: TRBV28; d_gene: NA; CDR3aa: CASMGAGGSYEQYF; CDR3nt: TGTGCCAGCATGGGGGCGGGTGGAAGCTACGAGCAGTACTTC
abundance: many; j_gene: TRBJ1-2; v_gene: TRBV4-3; d_gene: NA; CDR3aa: CASSQERRDGYTF; CDR3nt: TGCGCCAGCAGCCAAGAACGGAGGGATGGCTACACCTTC
abundance: many; j_gene: TRBJ1-6; v_gene: TRBV10-3; d_gene: NA; CDR3aa: CAISESSAADWSPLHF; CDR3nt: TGTGCCATCAGTGAGTCGTCGGCGGCCGACTGGTCACCCCTCCACTTT
abundance: NA; j_gene: TRBJ2-5; v_gene: TRBV7-9; d_gene: NA; CDR3aa: CASSQGSKQTQYF; CDR3nt: TGTGCCAGCAGCCAGGGATCCAAGCAGACCCAGTACTTC